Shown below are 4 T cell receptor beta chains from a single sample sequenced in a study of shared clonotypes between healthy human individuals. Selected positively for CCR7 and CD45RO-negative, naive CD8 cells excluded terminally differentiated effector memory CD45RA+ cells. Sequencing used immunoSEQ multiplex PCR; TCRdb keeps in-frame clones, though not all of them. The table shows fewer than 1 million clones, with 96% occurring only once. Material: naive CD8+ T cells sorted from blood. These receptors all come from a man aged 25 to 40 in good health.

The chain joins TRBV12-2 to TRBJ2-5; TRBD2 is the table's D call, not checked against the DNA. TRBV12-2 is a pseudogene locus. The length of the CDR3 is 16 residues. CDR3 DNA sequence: TGTGCAAGTCGCTTAGGACTAGCGGGAGCCCAAGAGACCCAGTACTTC. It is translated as CASRLGLAGAQETQYF.

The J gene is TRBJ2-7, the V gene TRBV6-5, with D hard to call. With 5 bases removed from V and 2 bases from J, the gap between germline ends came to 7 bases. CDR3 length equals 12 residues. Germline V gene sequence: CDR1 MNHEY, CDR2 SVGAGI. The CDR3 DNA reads TGTGCCAGCAGTCCAGACACCTACGAGCAGTACTTC. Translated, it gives CASSPDTYEQYF.

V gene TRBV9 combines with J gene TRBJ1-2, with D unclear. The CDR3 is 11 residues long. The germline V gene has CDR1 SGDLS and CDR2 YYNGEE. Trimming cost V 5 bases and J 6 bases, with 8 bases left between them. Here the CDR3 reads CASRRGDGYTF. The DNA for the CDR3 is TGTGCCAGCAGAAGAGGAGATGGCTACACCTTC.

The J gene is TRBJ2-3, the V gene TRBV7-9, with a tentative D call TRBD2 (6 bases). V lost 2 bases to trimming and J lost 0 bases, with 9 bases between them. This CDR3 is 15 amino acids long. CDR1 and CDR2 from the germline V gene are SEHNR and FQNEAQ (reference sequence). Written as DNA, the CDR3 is TGTGCCAGCAGCTTATCAGGGACTAGCACAGATACGCAGTATTTT. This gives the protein CASSLSGTSTDTQYF.